The TCR beta chain described here comes from a study of cytomegalovirus exposure and HLA in healthy donors (dated by TCRdb to about 2017). For context, the study as a whole: According to an earlier analysis of 450 to 650 of the donors, about 180 million T cells yielded roughly 100 million unique TCR beta sequences and around 300 Gb of sequence data. In the later analysis, no new phenotypic data were used to find candidate immune exposures; instead, reliance was placed on TCR beta sequences and their occurrence across donors. Every repertoire in the discovery cohort had been generated on one and the same sequencing platform. About 320 gigabases of sequencing data and tens of millions of unique TCR sequences were included in an early release covering about 700 HLA-typed donors. The genetic ancestry cluster associated with self-reported Caucasian donors included 80% to 90% of the 300 to 450 genotyped donors. The study combined high-throughput TCR immunosequencing, statistical association of individual TCRs with disease status, and machine learning to predict cytomegalovirus infection status. Donor age, sex, ethnicity and CMV serostatus were compiled together with the repertoire data. In a later analysis, previously published TCR beta repertoires from 550 to 700 donors were re-analyzed and high-resolution HLA genotyping was added so that TCR occurrence patterns could be studied. The study aimed to test whether cataloging public T cell receptors could reveal signatures of past pathogen exposure. Among some 400 genotyped donors of the cohort, an average of about 240,000 unique TCR beta nucleotide sequences were sequenced per donor, around 20% of them non-productive. An earlier analysis of approximately 580 of the donors used high-throughput TCR beta sequencing to judge whether each TCR beta V gene segment behaved as functional or pseudogenic. HLA typing included class I and class II loci at four-digit resolution. In addition to the first cohort of 666 subjects, a separate validation cohort of around 110 different subjects was used. Genome-wide SNP genotypes for about three fifths of the 666 donors were used in a later genetic analysis, which treated that subset as a discovery cohort. Five DR-DQ haplotypes were treated as single units for association and clustering because of strong linkage in the cohort. The T cell repertoires of roughly 660 subjects were profiled by immunosequencing and related to cytomegalovirus serostatus. The number of donors typed differed by locus, with roughly 620-630 for A, B, C, DRB1 and DQB1, more than 500 for DQA1, about 610 for DPA1, and roughly 450 for DPB1.

The cohort consisted of 600 or so healthy bone marrow donors. At the time of sampling, every cohort member was nominally healthy, though immune exposures that went unrecorded were likely present. The donor was CMV seropositive and was included in the group of 289 seropositive cohort members. Every donor gave a peripheral blood sample, and the peripheral blood mononuclear cells from that sample were used for TCR beta sequencing. The Qiagen DNeasy Blood Extraction Kit was used to extract genomic DNA from the blood cell samples. Libraries were built with the immunoSEQ multiplex PCR assay. The multiplex PCR relied on a mix of 60 forward primers for TCR Vbeta segments and 13 reverse primers for TCR Jbeta segments. The CDR3 region of rearranged TCR beta genes was amplified from genomic DNA by a multiplex PCR assay. The Illumina HiSeq System was used to sequence the amplified TCR beta libraries as 87-base-pair reads. Regarding the original processing steps: A later analysis counted 75 million to 100 million unique TCR beta chains across the 550 to 800 repertoires, and approximately 11 million of these chains were shared by at least two donors. Raw reads were error-corrected and collapsed into unique sequences by a nearest-neighbor algorithm in which closely related sequences were merged to remove PCR and sequencing errors. To assign V, D and J gene segments, CDR3 sequences were aligned to IMGT reference sequences. For a sequence to be retained, a match of at least six nucleotides to both a V gene segment and a J gene segment was required. Rearrangements were classified as productive when the CDR3 lacked stop codons and remained in frame with V and J, and all other rearrangements were classified as non-productive. CDR3 was defined by IMGT convention, running from the second conserved V-encoded cysteine to the conserved J-encoded phenylalanine. In an earlier analysis of roughly 580 of the donors, sequences lacking an unambiguous match to a single V gene segment were excluded. An earlier analysis of fewer than 750 of the donors called V segments functional above 56.7% productive rearrangements and segregating when the between-donor standard deviation exceeded 5%. To diagnose cytomegalovirus status from the catalog of TCR beta chain sequences, a statistical classification framework was built. A later analysis assigned V and J genes by comparing TCR nucleotide sequences with IMGT/GENE-DB human TR gene sequences. Using the TCRdist pipeline, a later analysis assigned CDR3 sequences along with most-parsimonious VDJ recombination scenarios. In a later analysis, each TCR beta chain was defined by its CDR3 amino acid sequence together with its V-gene family, and reads lacking a unique V-gene family were excluded. To address suspected cross-contamination and a sequencing artifact, a later analysis removed over 500 highly shared, low-generation-probability nucleotide sequences. A later analysis calculated a clonal expansion index for each public chain from normalized within-repertoire ranks of inferred template counts. In a later analysis, generation probabilities were computed using a VDJ recombination model fitted to out-of-frame rearrangements, and the results were checked against IGoR. In a later analysis, TCR-TCR, TCR-HLA and TCR-CMV co-occurrence was scored with hypergeometric tests, and a repertoire-size bias correction was applied to TCR pairs. A later analysis estimated false discovery rates by permuting HLA or CMV assignments 20 times. A later analysis grouped co-occurring TCRs with DBSCAN, adding TCRdist sequence similarity when clustering within HLA-allele-positive subsets. Co-occurrence clustering excluded repertoires with fewer than 30,000 or more than 120,000 public chains, plus five with anomalous nucleotide sharing. TCRdb re-hosts the immuneACCESS table, in-frame sequences only. Its copies lack some clones; in the studies checked, an unresolved V gene accounts for under half of them, and the cause for the rest is not known. V and J calls and clone size come straight from that table; D and trimming were deduced from the DNA. The sample data list under 200,000 clones, and around 68% of these were observed just once. The leading ten clones occupy around 3% of the sample.

Overall results and qualifications from the work: The earlier analysis of some 560 of the donors excluded approximately 17 rarely observed V segments, including chromosome 9 orphons, because counts were too low. According to a later analysis, most CMV-associated TCR beta chains appeared to be HLA-restricted, and the HLA associations seemed to be driven largely by CMV exposure. According to a later analysis, TCR association rates differed among HLA loci, with DRB1 alleles showing the most associated TCRs and HLA-C alleles showing the fewest. A later analysis found that HLA-associated TCR beta chains were more clonally expanded and had lower generation probabilities than equally common non-associated chains. A further reported finding was that TCR beta sequences accurately predicted the HLA-A and HLA-B alleles for most subjects in the first cohort. The only immune exposure information available for the cohort was CMV serostatus. Roughly uniform sequencing depth across donors was assumed in presence/absence analyses, although this assumption may not hold. Broadly in line with IMGT annotations, most TCR beta V segments showed up in productive rearrangements about 87% or about 30% of the time in an earlier analysis of several hundred of the donors. When HLA alleles, especially DR and DQ, strongly co-occurred, attributing TCR associations to individual alleles was difficult. Because HLA typing was unavailable for some donors at each locus, only the typed subset was used in association tests. According to a later genetic analysis, donors in an Asian-associated ancestry cluster had fewer N-insertions in productive TCRs than the approximately 650-donor mean. Some IMGT-functional V segments, including TRBV6-2 and TRBV6-3, could not be told apart with the 87-base-pair reads, so those segments were excluded. At a false discovery rate of 0.05, a later analysis linked 15,000 to 20,000 TCR beta sequences to specific HLA alleles. V-gene and J-gene trimming of TCR beta chains was associated with a missense DCLRE1C variant in a later genetic analysis, and the association was replicated in an independent cohort. A cluster of highly shared sequence variants was judged likely to be a technical artifact of the sequencing pipeline. The authors suggested that the approach could potentially be extended to other disease states and immunological phenotypes. Correlated functional status among segregating V segments might be attributable to linkage disequilibrium, but an unknown experimental factor could not be ruled out. Only TCR beta chains were sequenced in this cohort, and the absence of alpha or paired-chain data limited detectable features. In vitro tests confirmed that a few of the cytomegalovirus-associated TCR beta chains recognize cytomegalovirus antigens. A total of 150 to 200 TCR beta chains were listed by the study as associated with cytomegalovirus. The classifier was reported to diagnose cytomegalovirus status with high specificity and sensitivity in both the original and validation cohorts. Most TCR sequences were observed very rarely across donors, whereas some public TCRs were present in many individuals. A later analysis reported that several top co-occurrence clusters appeared linked to parvovirus B19, influenza, CMV and Epstein-Barr virus.

CDR1 and CDR2 were assigned from the germline V gene (reference sequence) as SGHNT and YYREEE. The CDR3 has 14 amino acids, counting the end cysteine and phenylalanine. Of the read, only the CDR3 DNA is kept; its 42 bases are in frame from base 1. The germline V end is reduced by 4 bases and the J end by 3 bases; junction bases left unmatched: 6. Points on this clone: The clone's antigen remains unknown. No base qualities exist here, and no much larger clone lies one base off it.

In this chain, TRBV5-4 is recombined with TRBJ2-7; 8 junctional bases match TRBD1. This clonotype was obtained from a woman between 35 and 50 years old in good health and CMV-seropositive. Sequences were obtained from PBMCs. This receptor carries the CDR3 CASSPPGQDYEQYF. The nucleotide sequence is TGTGCCAGCAGCCCACCGGGACAGGACTACGAGCAGTACTTC.